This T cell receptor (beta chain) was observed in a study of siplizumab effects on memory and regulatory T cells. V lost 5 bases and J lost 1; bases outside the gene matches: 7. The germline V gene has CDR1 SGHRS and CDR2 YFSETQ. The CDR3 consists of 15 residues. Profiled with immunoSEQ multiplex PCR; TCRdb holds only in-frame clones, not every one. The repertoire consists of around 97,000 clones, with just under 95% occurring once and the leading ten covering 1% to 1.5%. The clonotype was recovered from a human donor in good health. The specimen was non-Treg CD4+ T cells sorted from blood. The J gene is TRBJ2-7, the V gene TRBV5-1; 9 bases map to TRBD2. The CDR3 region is CASRTGTSQSYEQYF. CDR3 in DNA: TGCGCCAGCAGAACCGGGACTAGCCAATCCTACGAGCAGTACTTC.